This T cell receptor (beta chain) was documented in a study of T-cell memory formation after mild COVID-19. General study findings and limits: While clones contracting from day 15 to 85 were balanced between CD4 and CD8, later expanders leaned CD4+.

The CDR3 loop spans 13 amino acids. Germline lookup yields CDR1 DFQATT and CDR2 SNEGSKA (reference sequence). J gave up 6 bases and V 1 base, and 0 bases lay outside the gene matches. After 5'RACE with constant-segment primers, TCR alpha and TCR beta cDNA libraries carrying sample barcodes and UMIs were obtained. TCRdb recomputed calls from the 5' RACE reads with MiXCR, one row per CDR3 protein. The sample includes around 440,000 distinct CDR3 sequences, roughly 20% of them seen just once. About this clonotype itself: Its matching antigen is unknown.

What was sequenced was PBMCs or a T cell subset sorted from them (not recorded which). V is TRBV20-1 and J is TRBJ2-7; 13 bases map to TRBD2. The receptor comes from an adult woman who had mild COVID-19 (a few samples of this study predate the infection). Cell type and time point are not known. The CDR3 DNA is TGCAGTGCTAGAGGGACTAGCGGGGGCGAGCAGTACTTC. Translated: CSARGTSGGEQYF.